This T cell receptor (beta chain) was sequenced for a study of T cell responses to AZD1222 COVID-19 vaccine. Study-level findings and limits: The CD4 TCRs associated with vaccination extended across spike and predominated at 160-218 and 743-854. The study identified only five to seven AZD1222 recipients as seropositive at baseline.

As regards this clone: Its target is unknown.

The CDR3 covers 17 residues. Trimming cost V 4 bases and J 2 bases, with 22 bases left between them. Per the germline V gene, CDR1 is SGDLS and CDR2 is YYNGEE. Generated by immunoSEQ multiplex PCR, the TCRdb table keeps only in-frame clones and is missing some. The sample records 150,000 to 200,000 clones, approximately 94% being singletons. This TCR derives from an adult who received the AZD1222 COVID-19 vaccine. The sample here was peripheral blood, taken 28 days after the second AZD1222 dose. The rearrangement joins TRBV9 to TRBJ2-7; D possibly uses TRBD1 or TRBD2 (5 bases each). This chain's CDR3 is CASSSGANLGLTYEQYF. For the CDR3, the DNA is TGTGCCAGCAGCTCCGGGGCCAATCTGGGGCTTACCTACGAGCAGTACTTC.